The 26 T cell receptor beta chains below come from one sample, sequenced in a study of blood T cell repertoires in COVID-19 (dated by TCRdb to the early 2020s). To prepare the library, the immunoSEQ multiplex PCR assay was applied. TCRdb took over this immuneACCESS table, retaining in-frame rearrangements with V and J assigned. Such tables are incomplete; in checked studies, under half of the missing clones stem from an unresolved V gene, and the remainder is unexplained. In this sample the table shows approximately 88,000 clones, 80% of which occur a single time. Together, the top ten hold 7.5% to 9.5% of the sample. Sequenced sample: peripheral blood. The receptors were gathered from a man aged 50-60 years who had recovered from COVID-19.

This clone was recorded once. V gene TRBV5-1 combines with J gene TRBJ2-1, with D perhaps matching TRBD2 (6 bases). Trimming removed 4 bases at V and 7 bases at J, with 18 bases between. CDR3 length equals 15 residues. The V gene's germline CDR1 is SGHRS and CDR2 YFSETQ. CDR3 in DNA: TGCGCCAGCAGCGCAGAGACTAGGGGCCTAAATGAGCAGTTCTTC. Protein sequence: CASSAETRGLNEQFF.

The chain carries TRBV7-9 and TRBJ2-7; possible D gene TRBD1, 5 bases. The length of the CDR3 is 13 residues. V shed 5 bases and J shed 7 bases, with 15 bases lying between them. From germline, CDR1 is SEHNR and CDR2 FQNEAQ (reference sequence). CDR3 loop: CASSPTGLGEQYF. The CDR3 DNA sequence: TGTGCCAGCAGCCCCACAGGATTGGGGGAGCAGTACTTC.

The chain links TRBV7-9 to TRBJ2-1, with TRBD2 identical over 8 bases. CDR3 length: 14 amino acids. Germline assignment: CDR1 SEHNR and CDR2 FQNEAQ (reference sequence). V lost 5 bases, J lost 8 bases, and 8 bases stayed unmatched. In DNA form, the CDR3 reads TGTGCCAGCAGCCAAGGACTAGCCCCACATGAGCAGTTCTTC. Translated: CASSQGLAPHEQFF.

The V and J genes are TRBV5-5 and TRBJ2-5; 10 nucleotides line up with TRBD1. Germline V lookup: CDR1 SGHKS, CDR2 YYEKEE (reference sequence). This CDR3 has 15 amino acids. V dropped 0 bases and J dropped 5; count of bases not matched to a gene: 4. The CDR3 protein is CASSLGDRGGETQYF. CDR3 in DNA: TGTGCCAGCAGCTTGGGGGACAGGGGAGGCGAGACCCAGTACTTC.

The V call is TRBV12-3 or TRBV12-4, the J call TRBJ1-1; 8 bases align to TRBD1. This CDR3 comprises 13 residues. Losses at the gene ends were 3 bases for V and 5 bases for J; bases not matched to a gene: 2. The CDR3, as DNA: TGTGCCAGCAGTTTTACAGGGGGAACTGAAGCTTTCTTT. Protein: CASSFTGGTEAFF.

This clone was detected once. The gene calls are TRBV29-1 and TRBJ1-2; no firm D call. This CDR3 spans 11 amino acids. Germline V lookup: CDR1 SQVTM, CDR2 ANQGSEA. V lost 2 bases and J lost 2, with 3 bases in between. CDR3 coding DNA: TGCAGCGTTGAACAGAACTATGGCTACACCTTC. It encodes CSVEQNYGYTF.

The chain uses TRBV5-3 and TRBJ1-3, with 7 positions matching TRBD1. TRBV5-3 is an ORF, and what it does is uncertain. CDR3 length: 18 amino acids. The V gene end was trimmed by 4 bases and the J gene end by 0 bases; junction bases not matched to a gene: 13. The CDR3 sequence is CARSPRTGSLSSGNTIYF. The DNA of the CDR3 is TGTGCCAGAAGCCCCCGGACAGGTAGTTTGAGCTCTGGAAACACCATATATTTT.

The V gene is TRBV5-4, the J gene TRBJ2-2, with D possibly TRBD2 on 6 matching bases. V gave up 5 bases and J gave up 6 bases, with 14 bases separating them. Germline V gene sequence: CDR1 SGHNT, CDR2 YYREEE (reference sequence). CDR3 length equals 14 residues. The CDR3 reads CASSLNTSPGELFF. The CDR3 nucleotides read TGTGCCAGCAGTTTAAATACTAGCCCCGGGGAGCTGTTTTTT.

The chain recombines TRBV2 with TRBJ2-1; D ambiguous. This CDR3 has 16 residues. The germline V gene encodes CDR1 SNHLY and CDR2 FYNNEI. Trimming shortened V by 0 bases and J by 3 bases, and 12 bases separated the two germline ends. Here the CDR3 DNA reads TGTGCCAGCAGTGAAGCGCTACCGAAAGACTACAATGAGCAGTTCTTC. Residues: CASSEALPKDYNEQFF.

This chain joins TRBV7-3 and TRBJ2-1; a weak D match, TRBD1 (6 bases). The V gene's germline CDR1 is SGHTA and CDR2 FQGTGA. This CDR3 contains 18 residues. Trimming stripped 5 bases from V and 0 bases from J, with 20 bases between. The CDR3 DNA is TGTGCCAGCAGCATCGAAGGGGACAATTGGGCCTCCTACAATGAGCAGTTCTTC. This gives the protein CASSIEGDNWASYNEQFF.

V and J are TRBV5-1 and TRBJ2-5; 9 positions match TRBD1. Per germline, CDR1 SGHRS and CDR2 YFSETQ. With 4 bases clipped from V and 4 bases from J, the junction kept 5 bases outside the gene matches. This CDR3 spans 14 amino acids. CDR3 sequence (DNA): TGCGCCAGCAGCGCGGGACAGGGCCTAGAGACCCAGTACTTC. Protein product: CASSAGQGLETQYF. The full variable domain, its missing parts supplied by reference TRBV5-1 and TRBJ2-5, is KAGVTQTPRYLIKTRGQQVTLSCSPISGHRSVSWYQQTPGQGLQFLFEYFSETQRNKGNFPGRFSGRQFSNSRSEMNVSTLELGDSALYLCASSAGQGLETQYFGPGTRLLVL.

The chain employs TRBV27 and TRBJ2-1; the D gene is possibly TRBD2 (6 bases). The V gene's germline CDR1 is MNHEY and CDR2 SMNVEV (reference sequence). This CDR3 has 15 residues. The germline V and J ends were trimmed by 2 bases and 1 base, with 9 bases remaining between them. CDR3 in amino acids: CASSLAGLSYNEQFF. The CDR3 nucleotides are TGTGCCAGCAGTTTAGCGGGACTTTCCTACAATGAGCAGTTCTTC.

The chain is built from TRBV7-2 and TRBJ1-5; 7 nucleotides agree with TRBD1. Germline V gene data show CDR1 as SGHTA and CDR2 as FQGNSA. This CDR3 is 14 amino acids long. The J segment lost 6 bases and the V segment lost 1 base, leaving 3 bases of the junction unmatched. This chain's CDR3 is CASSLVQGGQPQHF. The CDR3 nucleotides read TGTGCCAGCAGCTTAGTCCAGGGGGGTCAGCCCCAGCATTTT.

The CDR3, as DNA: TGCGCCAGCAGCTTGGGAGGAACCAATGAGCAGTTCTTC. Translating it yields CASSLGGTNEQFF. The V and J genes are TRBV5-1 and TRBJ2-1; no definite D call. The V and J ends lost 0 bases and 6 bases respectively, with 7 bases between them. The CDR3 runs to 13 residues. The V gene's germline CDR1 is SGHRS and CDR2 YFSETQ.

CDR3 in DNA: TGTGCCAGCAGTCGGACAGGGAACGGCTACACCTTC. Its protein product is CASSRTGNGYTF. The rearrangement joins TRBV3-1 (or the pseudogene TRBV3-2) to TRBJ1-2; 8 bases line up with TRBD1. The J segment lost 8 bases and the V segment lost 6 bases, leaving 5 bases of the junction unmatched. Germline V gene sequence: CDR1 LGHDT, CDR2 YNNKEL (reference sequence). There are 12 residues in the CDR3.

This clone was seen many times. V gene TRBV28 combines with J gene TRBJ1-4; tentatively, D is TRBD1 (6 bases). The CDR3 length is 15 residues. Between the trimmed V and J ends, which lost 6 bases and 7 bases, there was a span of 18 bases. CDR1 is MDHEN, CDR2 SYDVKM, per germline. The DNA for the CDR3 is TGTGCCAGCAGCCCCCGGGGCAGGGGTGGTGAAAAACTGTTTTTT. Translation: CASSPRGRGGEKLFF.

The V gene is TRBV18, the J gene TRBJ2-5; D is uncertain. V lost 6 bases and J lost 3, with 11 bases in between. CDR3 length: 13 amino acids. Germline-derived CDR1 and CDR2 are KGHSH and LQKENI. The CDR3 DNA reads TGTGCCAGCTCGCCTCAGGAAGAAGAGACCCAGTACTTC. It is translated as CASSPQEEETQYF. The whole variable domain, filled in from reference TRBV18 and TRBJ2-5, reads NAGVMQNPRHLVRRRGQEARLRCSPMKGHSHVYWYRQLPEEGLKFMVYLQKENIIDESGMPKERFSAEFPKEGPSILRIQQVVRGDSAAYFCASSPQEEETQYFGPGTRLLVL.

V and J are TRBV7-2 and TRBJ2-7; 7 positions match TRBD2. This CDR3 has 13 residues. Trimming removed 0 bases from V and 8 bases from J; junction bases left unmatched: 4. Germline V gene lookup returns CDR1 SGHTA and CDR2 FQGNSA. The CDR3, as DNA: TGTGCCAGCAGCTTAGCGGCTAGCGGACAGCAGTACTTC. Translation: CASSLAASGQQYF.

This clone was counted only a few times. The chain couples TRBV6-5 to TRBJ1-1; D is unclear. V lost 6 bases, J lost 1 base, and 9 bases lay in between. The CDR3 runs 13 residues. Per germline, CDR1 MNHEY and CDR2 SVGAGI. The CDR3 here is CASSLTENTEAFF. The CDR3 DNA reads TGTGCCAGCAGCCTAACAGAGAACACTGAAGCTTTCTTT.

This clone has just a few counts. The rearrangement links TRBV6-5 to TRBJ2-1; 8 positions match TRBD2. The CDR3 loop spans 14 amino acids. Germline CDR1 MNHEY, CDR2 SVGAGI. The V segment lost 4 bases and the J segment 10 bases; nucleotides outside the gene matches: 9. The CDR3 here is CASSFRGGRSEQFF. CDR3 in DNA: TGTGCCAGCAGTTTTCGGGGGGGGCGAAGCGAGCAGTTCTTC.

The gene calls are TRBV18 and TRBJ2-3; D uncertain. CDR1 KGHSH and CDR2 LQKENI come from the germline V gene. The CDR3 sequence is 14 residues long. The germline V and J ends were trimmed by 1 base and 0 bases, with 5 bases remaining between them. The CDR3 reads CASSPRQSTDTQYF. The CDR3 nucleotides are TGTGCCAGCTCACCACGGCAGAGCACAGATACGCAGTATTTT.

The chain recombines TRBV19 with TRBJ1-5; D remains ambiguous. Looked up from germline, CDR1 is LNHDA and CDR2 is SQIVND (reference sequence). CDR3 size: 13 residues. V lost 7 bases and J 0 bases, leaving 7 bases between the germline ends. The CDR3, as DNA: TGTGCCAGTATCCTATATAGCAATCAGCCCCAGCATTTT. Translation gives CASILYSNQPQHF.

The chain has TRBV30 and TRBJ1-1; D is uncertain. Germline loops: CDR1 GTSNPN, CDR2 SVGIG (reference sequence). CDR3 length: 14 amino acids. Trimming shortened V by 0 bases and J by 2 bases, and 10 bases separated the two germline ends. The CDR3 loop reads CAWSVGPGNTEAFF. In DNA, the CDR3 is TGTGCCTGGAGTGTTGGCCCGGGAAACACTGAAGCTTTCTTT.

This clone was counted only a few times. The J gene is TRBJ1-2, the V gene TRBV7-9; D unresolved. The CDR3 has 13 amino acids. Germline V lookup: CDR1 SEHNR, CDR2 FQNEAQ (reference sequence). V was clipped by 4 bases and J by 6 bases, with 12 bases between them. The CDR3 loop reads CASSWGEANGYTF. DNA for the CDR3: TGTGCCAGCAGCTGGGGAGAGGCGAATGGCTACACCTTC.

The CDR3 sequence: CASSLDGSSYNEQFF. CDR3 DNA sequence: TGTGCCAGCAGCTTAGACGGGAGCTCCTACAATGAGCAGTTCTTC. The chain is built from TRBV7-2 and TRBJ2-1; a possible D gene is TRBD2 (6 bases). Deletions cut 1 base from V and 0 bases from J, with 7 bases between. In germline, CDR1 is SGHTA, CDR2 FQGNSA. This CDR3 contains 15 residues.

The rearrangement links TRBV7-9 to TRBJ1-2; D unresolved. The germline CDR1 and CDR2 sequences are SEHNR and FQNEAQ (reference sequence). The CDR3 has 16 residues. The ends were cut back, 2 bases at V and 3 bases at J, with 16 bases in the middle. CDR3 region: CASSLFSPLPDYGYTF. The CDR3 coding sequence is TGTGCCAGCAGCTTATTTTCACCCCTCCCAGACTATGGCTACACCTTC.